This is a list of T cell receptor beta chains from one sample in a study of blood T cell repertoires in COVID-19. This table comes from immunoSEQ multiplex PCR, and its TCRdb copy is limited to in-frame clones, with some not included. The table lists fewer than 400,000 clones, 85% to 90% of them singletons. The sequencing sample was made of peripheral blood. Every receptor here comes from a human donor in a cohort sampled during active COVID-19. The CDR3 runs from the conserved cysteine through the conserved F or W. D genes are given only for firm matches. Where a row states a size, it is once, few, many or the class of an expanded clone; other rows omit it.

v_gene,j_gene,d_gene,abundance,CDR3nt,CDR3aa
TRBV11-2,TRBJ2-7,TRBD2,-,TGTGCCAGCAGCTCCCCCCGGGGGGGAAACGAGCAGTACTTC,CASSSPRGGNEQYF
TRBV10-3,TRBJ1-1,-,-,TGTGCCATCAGTGAGTCCCAGGGGCTGAACACTGAAGCTTTCTTT,CAISESQGLNTEAFF
TRBV5-1,TRBJ2-7,-,-,TGCGCCAGCAGGGCAGGCTACGAGCAGTACTTC,CASRAGYEQYF
TRBV6-5,TRBJ2-3,-,-,TGTGCCAGCAGTTACTCGGCTAGCCCATCCCCAGATACGCAGTATTTT,CASSYSASPSPDTQYF
TRBV6-1,TRBJ2-5,TRBD1,-,TGTGCCAGCAGTGCCCGTACTAACAGGGGTGGCTCCAGGGAGACCCAGTACTTC,CASSARTNRGGSRETQYF
TRBV6-4,TRBJ1-2,-,-,TGTGCCAGCAGTCAAGCCGCCTATGGCTACACCTTC,CASSQAAYGYTF
TRBV3-1/TRBV3-2,TRBJ2-7,TRBD2,-,TGTGCCAGCAGCCAACCGGGGGGGGGCCGCGAGCAGTACTTC,CASSQPGGGREQYF
TRBV3-1/TRBV3-2,TRBJ2-1,TRBD2,-,TGTGCCAGCAGCCAAGACACGGGGGGGCCTCGCTCCTACAATGAGCAGTTCTTC,CASSQDTGGPRSYNEQFF
TRBV7-9,TRBJ1-1,-,-,TGTGCCAGCAGCGTTGTTGAGGTCACTGAAGCTTTCTTT,CASSVVEVTEAFF
TRBV2,TRBJ1-5,-,-,TGTGCCAGTCAACAGGGTTGGGGGAATCAGCCCCAGCATTTT,CASQQGWGNQPQHF
TRBV21-1,TRBJ1-1,-,-,TGTGCCAGCAGGAGGGTGGGCAGGGACTATATAACTGAAGCTTTCTTT,CASRRVGRDYITEAFF
TRBV7-3,TRBJ2-5,TRBD2,few,TGTGCCAGCAGCTTACTCGCGGGAGTCGGAGAGACCCAGTACTTC,CASSLLAGVGETQYF
TRBV5-1,TRBJ2-7,-,-,TGCGCCAGCAGCCCCGGGACAAACTACGAGCAGTACTTC,CASSPGTNYEQYF
TRBV7-2,TRBJ2-7,TRBD2,once,TGTGCCAGCAGCTTAGCGGGGGGGTCCAATTACGAGCAGTACTTC,CASSLAGGSNYEQYF
TRBV27,TRBJ2-1,TRBD2,few,TGTGCCAGCAGCCTACTAGCGGGGGCCAAAAACCCAGTCTTC,CASSLLAGAKNPVF
TRBV28,TRBJ2-3,TRBD2,-,TGTGCCAGCAGCCATGGACTAGCGGGTACCACAGATACGCAGTATTTT,CASSHGLAGTTDTQYF
TRBV7-9,TRBJ2-1,-,-,TGTGCCAGCTCCCCGACTAGTAACCATGAGCAGTTCTTC,CASSPTSNHEQFF
TRBV19,TRBJ1-6,-,-,TGTGCCAGCACGGGAGAGTATTCACCCCTCCACTTT,CASTGEYSPLHF
TRBV7-3,TRBJ2-1,-,-,TGTGCCAGCAGCTTAATGGCACGGCGGGACCGCTCCTACAATGAGCAGTTCTTC,CASSLMARRDRSYNEQFF
TRBV23-1,TRBJ2-1,-,-,TGCGCCAGCAGTCAATCGAACAGTGTGGTTGATAATGAGCAGTTCTTC,CASSQSNSVVDNEQFF
TRBV15,TRBJ1-3,TRBD1,-,TGTGCCACCAGCAGAGCCCTACCCAGGGGGCTATCTGGAAACACCATATATTTT,CATSRALPRGLSGNTIYF
TRBV5-1,TRBJ2-7,TRBD2,-,TGCGCCAGCAGCTTGTTGACTAGCGGGAGCGAGCAGTACTTC,CASSLLTSGSEQYF
TRBV6-4,TRBJ2-1,-,few,TGTGCCAGCAGTGCATCCCTCACCGCAGGGGCCCCCGGTGAGCAGTTCTTC,CASSASLTAGAPGEQFF
TRBV7-8,TRBJ1-4,-,-,TGTGCCAGCACCTCTCGAGGGAATGAAAAACTGTTTTTT,CASTSRGNEKLFF
TRBV6-5,TRBJ2-1,TRBD2,-,TGTGCCAACTTGACTAGCGGGTCGATCCATGAGCAGTTCTTC,CANLTSGSIHEQFF
TRBV19,TRBJ2-5,-,-,TGTGCCAGTAGTATAGCAGGGACCCAGTACTTC,CASSIAGTQYF
TRBV6-6,TRBJ1-1,-,-,TGTGCCAGCAGTTACTCTACCCACAGGGCCACTGAAGCTTTCTTT,CASSYSTHRATEAFF
TRBV24-1,TRBJ2-7,-,-,TGTGCCACCGGCCAGGGTGTGGTTATAAACCTCTACGAGCAGTACTTC,CATGQGVVINLYEQYF
TRBV6-5,TRBJ1-4,-,-,TGTGCCAGCAGTAGGGACACCAAGGGTATGGAAAAACTGTTTTTT,CASSRDTKGMEKLFF
TRBV11-2,TRBJ1-1,TRBD1,-,TGTGCCAGCAGCTCCCCTTGGACAGGAATGAACACTGAAGCTTTCTTT,CASSSPWTGMNTEAFF
TRBV2,TRBJ1-1,TRBD1,few,TGTGCCAGCGGGGGGGACAGGGCGAGGGGAGCTTTCTTT,CASGGDRARGAFF
TRBV19,TRBJ2-7,TRBD2,-,TGTGCCAGTAGTATGGGAGCGGGAGACGCCTACGAGCAGTACTTC,CASSMGAGDAYEQYF
TRBV30,TRBJ2-1,TRBD2,-,TGTGCCTGGCACCCCCGTAGCGGGGTATACAATGAGCAGTTCTTC,CAWHPRSGVYNEQFF
TRBV15,TRBJ2-7,-,-,TGTGCCACCAGCGGTGGGGGGTCCTCTTCCTACGAGCAGTACTTC,CATSGGGSSSYEQYF
TRBV7-2,TRBJ2-5,TRBD2,-,TGTGCCAGCAGCTTAGCTCTCCCCGCAGGGCGGGGGGAGACCCAGTACTTC,CASSLALPAGRGETQYF
TRBV5-1,TRBJ2-1,TRBD2,-,TGCGCCAGCAGCACGGACAGGGTATTGCTAGCGGGAGGGAATGAGCAGTTCTTC,CASSTDRVLLAGGNEQFF
TRBV7-9,TRBJ2-5,-,-,TGTGCCAGCAGCTTAGCCCCCCAGGGGGAGACCCAGTACTTC,CASSLAPQGETQYF
TRBV28,TRBJ2-7,-,-,TGTGCCAGCAGTTTACTCGACGAGCAGTACTTC,CASSLLDEQYF
TRBV7-3,TRBJ2-5,-,-,TGTGCCAGCAGCTCTGCGGGGTACCAAGAGACCCAGTACTTC,CASSSAGYQETQYF
TRBV2,TRBJ2-5,TRBD2,-,TGTGCCAGCAGGGGCCCTTCCAGGTCCAGCGGGGGATTGGCGACCCAGTACTTC,CASRGPSRSSGGLATQYF